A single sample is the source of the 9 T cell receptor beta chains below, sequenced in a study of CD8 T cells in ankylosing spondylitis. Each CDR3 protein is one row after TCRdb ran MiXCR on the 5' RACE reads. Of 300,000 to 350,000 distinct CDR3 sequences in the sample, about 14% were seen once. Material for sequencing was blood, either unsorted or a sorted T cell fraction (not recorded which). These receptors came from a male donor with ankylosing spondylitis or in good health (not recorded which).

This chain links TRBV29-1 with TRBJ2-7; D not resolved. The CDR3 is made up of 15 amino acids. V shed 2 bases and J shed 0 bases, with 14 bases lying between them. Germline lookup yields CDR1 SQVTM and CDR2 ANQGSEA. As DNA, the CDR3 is TGCAGCGTTGAATTGGGGTCCTTACACTCCTACGAGCAGTACTTC. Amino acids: CSVELGSLHSYEQYF.

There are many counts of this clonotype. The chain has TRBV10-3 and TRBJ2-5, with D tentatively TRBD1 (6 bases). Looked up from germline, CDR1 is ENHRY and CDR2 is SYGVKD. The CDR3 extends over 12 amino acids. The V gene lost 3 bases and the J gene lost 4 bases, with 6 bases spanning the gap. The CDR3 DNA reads TGTGCCATCAGTGAAGGGGGAGAGACCCAGTACTTC. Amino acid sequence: CAISEGGETQYF.

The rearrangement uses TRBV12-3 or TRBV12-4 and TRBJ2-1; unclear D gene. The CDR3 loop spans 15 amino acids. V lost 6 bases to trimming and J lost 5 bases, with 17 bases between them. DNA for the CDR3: TGTGCCAGCAGACTCACCGGCGGTGGGAACAATGAGCAGTTCTTC. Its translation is CASRLTGGGNNEQFF.

CDR3 in amino acids: CASSFMGPDNNEQFF. As DNA, the CDR3 is TGTGCCAGCAGTTTTATGGGACCCGACAATAATGAGCAGTTCTTC. J is TRBJ2-1 and V is TRBV12-3 or TRBV12-4; the D call may be TRBD1 or TRBD2 (5 bases each). The CDR3 totals 15 residues. V was pared by 3 bases and J by 7 bases, with 16 bases between.

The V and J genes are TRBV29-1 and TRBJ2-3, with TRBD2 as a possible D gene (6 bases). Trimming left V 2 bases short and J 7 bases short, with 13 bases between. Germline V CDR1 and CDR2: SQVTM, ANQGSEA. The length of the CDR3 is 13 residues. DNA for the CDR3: TGCAGCGTTGAATCAGCGGGCGTATATACGCAGTATTTT. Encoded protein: CSVESAGVYTQYF.

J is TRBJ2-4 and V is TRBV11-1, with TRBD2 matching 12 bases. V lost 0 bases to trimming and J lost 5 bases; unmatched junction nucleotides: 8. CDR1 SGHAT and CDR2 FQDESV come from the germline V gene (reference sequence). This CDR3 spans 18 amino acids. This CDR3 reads CASSLALAGGPGQNIQYF. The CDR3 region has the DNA TGTGCCAGCAGCTTAGCCCTAGCGGGGGGGCCCGGGCAAAACATTCAGTACTTC.

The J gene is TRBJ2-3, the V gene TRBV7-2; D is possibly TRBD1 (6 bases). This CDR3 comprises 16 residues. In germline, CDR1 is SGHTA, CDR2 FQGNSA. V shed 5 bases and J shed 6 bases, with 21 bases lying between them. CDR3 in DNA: TGTGCCAGCAGCCTCAGGGGCGGGTCCAGCTTGGATACGCAGTATTTT. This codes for CASSLRGGSSLDTQYF.

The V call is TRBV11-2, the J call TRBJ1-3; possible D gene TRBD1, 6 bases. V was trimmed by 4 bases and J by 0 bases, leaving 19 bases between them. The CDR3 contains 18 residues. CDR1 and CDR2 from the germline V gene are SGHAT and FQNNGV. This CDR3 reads CASSSSPIGGLSGNTIYF. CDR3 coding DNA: TGTGCCAGCAGCTCAAGCCCCATAGGGGGACTCTCTGGAAACACCATATATTTT.

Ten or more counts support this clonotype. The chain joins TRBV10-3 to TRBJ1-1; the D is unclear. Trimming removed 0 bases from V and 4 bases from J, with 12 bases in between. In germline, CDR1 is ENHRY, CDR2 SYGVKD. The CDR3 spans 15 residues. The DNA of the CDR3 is TGTGCCATCAGTGAGTCGAATGGGGTAGGCACTGAAGCTTTCTTT. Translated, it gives CAISESNGVGTEAFF.